This T cell receptor (beta chain) was documented in a study of human T cells and chemical hapten exposure. TCRdb ran MiXCR on the RACE reads and lists one entry per CDR3 protein. The sample yields 300,000 to 450,000 distinct CDR3 sequences, approximately 5% seen once. The sample's time point: pre-sensitization, week 0. Specified treatment: therapeutic diphenylcyclopropenone sensitization with weekly scalp DPC. Alopecia patients, 18 to 70 years old and DPC-suitable, served as donors. V was trimmed by 4 bases and J by 3 bases, leaving 15 bases between them. This CDR3 has 15 residues. The germline CDR1 and CDR2 sequences are SNHLY and FYNNEI.

The sequence was collected from a woman between 50 and 59 years old with alopecia areata. Some clones in this sample may be carry-over from other donors' samples. The input for sequencing was whole blood, taken in connection with sensitization to the hapten diphenylcyclopropenone (DPC). The rearrangement uses TRBV2 and TRBJ1-2; a weak D match, TRBD1 (5 bases). The CDR3 region has the DNA TGTGCCAGCAGTGGACAGCCCGGGAACTACTATGGCTACACCTTC. Translation: CASSGQPGNYYGYTF.